These 5 T cell receptor beta chains were sequenced from one sample in a study of cytomegalovirus exposure and HLA in healthy donors. PCR primers comprised 60 Vbeta and 13 Jbeta primers. Profiled with immunoSEQ multiplex PCR; TCRdb holds only in-frame clones, not every one. The sample contains about 80,000 clones, around 85% of which appear only once. The specimen sequenced was PBMCs. All receptors derive from a human donor in good health.

The chain recombines TRBV2 with TRBJ2-7; D is unclear. Germline CDR1 reads SNHLY; CDR2 reads FYNNEI. Trimming removed 5 bases from V and 3 bases from J, with 5 bases in between. The CDR3 has 11 residues. The chain's CDR3 is CASSPGYEQYF. The CDR3 nucleotides are TGTGCCAGCAGTCCGGGCTACGAGCAGTACTTC.

The CDR3 here is CASSLPTADTQYF. CDR3 DNA: TGCGCCAGCAGCTTGCCCACGGCAGATACGCAGTATTTT. This chain joins TRBV5-1 and TRBJ2-3; D is unclear. Trimming left V 1 base short and J 4 bases short, with 7 bases between. Germline values: CDR1 SGHRS, CDR2 YFSETQ. The length of the CDR3 is 13 residues. Drawing the rest from reference TRBV5-1 and TRBJ2-3, the complete variable domain is KAGVTQTPRYLIKTRGQQVTLSCSPISGHRSVSWYQQTPGQGLQFLFEYFSETQRNKGNFPGRFSGRQFSNSRSEMNVSTLELGDSALYLCASSLPTADTQYFGPGTRLTVL.

The chain combines TRBV5-1 with TRBJ1-2, with a weak D call TRBD1 (5 bases). There are 13 residues in the CDR3. V lost 0 bases and J lost 6, with 9 bases in between. Germline V gene sequence: CDR1 SGHRS, CDR2 YFSETQ. CDR3 loop: CASSLEGVDGYTF. The CDR3 DNA is TGCGCCAGCAGCTTGGAAGGGGTGGATGGCTACACCTTC.

The CDR3: CATGQFRYEQYF. The CDR3 DNA reads TGTGCCACCGGACAGTTCCGATACGAGCAGTACTTC. The gene calls are TRBV6-5 and TRBJ2-7; D possibly corresponds to TRBD1 (6 bases). Germline CDR1 reads MNHEY; CDR2 reads SVGAGI. This CDR3 is built from 12 residues. The V end lost 10 bases, the J end lost 4 bases, and 14 bases lay between the germline ends.

The V call is TRBV10-3, the J call TRBJ1-2; 9 bases are shared with TRBD1. The J segment lost 3 bases and the V segment lost 0 bases, leaving 2 bases of the junction unmatched. This CDR3 has 15 residues. Germline V lookup: CDR1 ENHRY, CDR2 SYGVKD. The CDR3 here is CAISESRDRDYGYTF. The CDR3 region has the DNA TGTGCCATCAGTGAGTCGAGGGACAGGGACTATGGCTACACCTTC.